This TCR beta chain originates from a study of shared clonotypes between healthy human individuals. Points from the study as a whole: Non-shared clonotypes had lower generation probabilities than clonotypes shared by all four sorted-subset donors.

Points on this clone: Its antigen is as yet unknown.

Trimming shortened V by 3 bases and J by 3 bases, and 19 bases separated the two germline ends. The germline gives CDR1 SGDLS, CDR2 YYNGEE. The CDR3 covers 17 residues. Generated by immunoSEQ multiplex PCR, the TCRdb table keeps only in-frame clones and is missing some. This sample has hundreds of thousands of clones, with approximately 95% found just once. Naive CD8 cells lacked CD45RO and underwent positive selection for CCR7, leaving out terminally differentiated effector memory CD45RA+ cells. The source is a woman aged 30 to 39 in good health. Input material: naive CD8+ T cells sorted from blood. The chain uses TRBV9 and TRBJ2-1, with D hard to call. CDR3 sequence: CASSAEPRLADYNEQFF. CDR3 in DNA: TGTGCCAGCAGCGCGGAACCCAGGTTGGCGGACTACAATGAGCAGTTCTTC.